This record looks at one T cell receptor (beta chain) sequence and its context. This sample stems from a study of blood T cell repertoires in COVID-19. Across the whole study: Material from acute and convalescent COVID-19 was sourced from the United States, Italy and Spain. From T cells, B-cell-depleted T cells, or PBMCs came the material, which was cDNA or gDNA.

Authors' processing steps: Quantification of nucleated cells was approximated via reference gene primer amplification. Sequencing was performed with immunoSEQ multiplex PCR; in TCRdb, only in-frame clones are kept and a portion is missing. That table is the source of V, J and clone size, and D and trimming were worked out from the DNA. The sample lists just over 650,000 clones, 85% to 90% seen once, with under 0.3% in the top ten. Trimming left V 2 bases short and J 2 bases short, with 18 bases between. This CDR3 spans 17 amino acids. Germline V lookup: CDR1 SGHAT, CDR2 FQNNGV. The clonotype was recovered from a woman between 18 and 29 years old with acute or convalescent COVID-19. Material: peripheral blood. This chain connects TRBV11-2 to TRBJ1-2; D perhaps matches TRBD1 (5 bases). The CDR3, as DNA: TGTGCCAGCAGCTTACGCGTGTCTGAGACAGCGAACTATGGCTACACCTTC. Its translation is CASSLRVSETANYGYTF. The whole variable domain, filled in from reference TRBV11-2 and TRBJ1-2, reads EAGVAQSPRYKIIEKRQSVAFWCNPISGHATLYWYQQILGQGPKLLIQFQNNGVVDDSQLPKDRFSAERLKGVDSTLKIQPAKLEDSAVYLCASSLRVSETANYGYTFGSGTRLTVV.